Detailed here is one T cell receptor (beta chain). Its antigen is still unknown. The assay was immunoSEQ multiplex PCR, and TCRdb's table has in-frame clones only and misses some. The sample consists of tens of thousands of clones, approximately 84% of them appearing once. During the collection period, no donor immune events like infections were recorded. The data are from a study of identifying expanded T cells in peripheral blood. General observations from the study: Technical replicates showed about 1.2 changed clones; approximately two weeks about 16.4; four weeks 19.

The germline CDR1 and CDR2 sequences are MDHEN and SYDVKM. Trimming removed 5 bases from V and 2 bases from J; junction bases left unmatched: 10. This CDR3 region has 18 residues. The receptor comes from a person aged 18 to 70 in good health. Sequencing was done on a sample of blood. The chain combines TRBV28 with TRBJ2-7, with 15 bases identical to TRBD2. The CDR3 protein is CASSPGTSGRPRTYEQYF. CDR3 DNA sequence: TGTGCCAGCAGTCCGGGGACTAGCGGGAGGCCACGGACCTACGAGCAGTACTTC. Together with reference TRBV28 and TRBJ2-7, the CDR3 gives the full variable domain: DVKVTQSSRYLVKRTGEKVFLECVQDMDHENMFWYRQDPGLGLRLIYFSYDVKMKEKGDIPEGYSVSREKKERFSLILESASTNQTSMYLCASSPGTSGRPRTYEQYFGPGTRLTVT.